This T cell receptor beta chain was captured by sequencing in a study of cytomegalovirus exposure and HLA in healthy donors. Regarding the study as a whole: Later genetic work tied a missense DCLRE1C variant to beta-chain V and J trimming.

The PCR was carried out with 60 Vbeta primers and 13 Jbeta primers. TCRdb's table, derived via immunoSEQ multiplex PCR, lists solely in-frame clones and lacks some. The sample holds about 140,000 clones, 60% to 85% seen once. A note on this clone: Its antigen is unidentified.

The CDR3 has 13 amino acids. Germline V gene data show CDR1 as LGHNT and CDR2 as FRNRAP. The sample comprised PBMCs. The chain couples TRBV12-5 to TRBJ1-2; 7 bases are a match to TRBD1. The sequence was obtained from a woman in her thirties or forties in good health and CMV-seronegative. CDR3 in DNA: TGTGCGTACCTCCCGGGACAGCTCTATGGCTACACCTTC. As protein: CAYLPGQLYGYTF.